This T cell receptor beta chain stems from a study of blood T cell repertoires in COVID-19. Here immunoSEQ multiplex PCR was the method, and the copy in TCRdb shows in-frame clones only, minus some. The table has tens of thousands of clones, about 89% seen once. What was sequenced was peripheral blood. The receptor comes from a human donor in a cohort sampled during active COVID-19.

CDR3 in DNA: TGCGCCAGCAGCCAAGATGACTCCGGACAGTTCCTCTATGGCTACACCTTC. This encodes CASSQDDSGQFLYGYTF. V and J are TRBV4-1 and TRBJ1-2, with a weak D call TRBD1 (6 bases). The CDR3 has 17 amino acids. Germline assignment: CDR1 MGHRA and CDR2 YSYEKL. The V end was cut by 0 bases, the J end by 4 bases, with 18 bases between.